The 3 T cell receptor beta chains given below trace back to one sample, sequenced in a study of shared clonotypes between healthy human individuals. TCRdb's copy holds only in-frame clones and misses some; the assay was immunoSEQ multiplex PCR. The sample lists approximately 1,500,000 clones; roughly 96% were seen once. The sample taken for sequencing was naive CD4+ T cells sorted from blood. The subset here: CD45RA+ positively selected. Every receptor here comes from a man aged 25-45 years in good health.

This clone was seen once. This rearrangement joins TRBV9 to TRBJ1-3, with D unresolved. CDR3 length: 15 residues. V shed 0 bases and J shed 4 bases, with 11 bases lying between them. From germline, CDR1 is SGDLS and CDR2 YYNGEE. The CDR3 coding sequence is TGTGCCAGCAGCGTAGCGGGTCTCTTAGGAAACACCATATATTTT. Its protein product is CASSVAGLLGNTIYF.

This clone has only one observation. The chain links TRBV5-4 to TRBJ2-5; D is perhaps TRBD1 (6 bases). The length of the CDR3 is 15 residues. Germline assignment: CDR1 SGHNT and CDR2 YYREEE (reference sequence). Trimming took 0 bases from V and 5 from J, leaving 14 bases between them. The CDR3 sequence: CASSLARVGGETQYF. The CDR3 DNA sequence: TGTGCCAGCAGCTTGGCTAGGGTAGGGGGTGAGACCCAGTACTTC.

This CDR3 is CASSPPGAAKNIQYF. For the CDR3, the DNA is TGTGCCAGCAGTCCACCCGGGGCGGCCAAAAACATTCAGTACTTC. The chain has TRBV28 and TRBJ2-4; D possibly matches TRBD1 or TRBD2 (5 bases each). This CDR3 has 15 residues. The V end was cut by 5 bases, the J end by 1 base, with 12 bases between. The germline V gene has CDR1 MDHEN and CDR2 SYDVKM.